The clone carrying this TCR beta chain was counted only a few times. The antigen is unknown. Germline V CDR1 and CDR2: SGHRS, YFSETQ. This CDR3 spans 15 amino acids. Unmatched junction bases numbered 12, after V lost 3 bases and J lost 7 bases. This record belongs to a study of blood T cells in healthy people across ages. Study observations and caveats: While age rose, TCR beta diversity per million T cells dropped in a roughly linear way. Naive CD4+ cells and diversity were both higher in long-lived donors than in aged donors.

Primers used in a second PCR of about 6 to 12 cycles were a sample-barcoded 5' primer and a J-beta primer mix. TCRdb redid the calling of the 5' RACE reads with MiXCR, one entry per CDR3 protein. The table shows about 1.4 million distinct CDR3 sequences, with around 55% occurring only once. The sequencing input was blood. The chain couples TRBV5-1 to TRBJ1-1, with 7 bases aligning to TRBD1. This TCR derives from a man younger than 30 in good health. DNA for the CDR3: TGCGCCAGCAGCTGGACAGGACAAATGACCGATGAAGCTTTCTTT. Translation: CASSWTGQMTDEAFF. Combining the CDR3 with reference TRBV5-1 and TRBJ1-1 gives the whole variable domain KAGVTQTPRYLIKTRGQQVTLSCSPISGHRSVSWYQQTPGQGLQFLFEYFSETQRNKGNFPGRFSGRQFSNSRSEMNVSTLELGDSALYLCASSWTGQMTDEAFFGQGTRLTVV.